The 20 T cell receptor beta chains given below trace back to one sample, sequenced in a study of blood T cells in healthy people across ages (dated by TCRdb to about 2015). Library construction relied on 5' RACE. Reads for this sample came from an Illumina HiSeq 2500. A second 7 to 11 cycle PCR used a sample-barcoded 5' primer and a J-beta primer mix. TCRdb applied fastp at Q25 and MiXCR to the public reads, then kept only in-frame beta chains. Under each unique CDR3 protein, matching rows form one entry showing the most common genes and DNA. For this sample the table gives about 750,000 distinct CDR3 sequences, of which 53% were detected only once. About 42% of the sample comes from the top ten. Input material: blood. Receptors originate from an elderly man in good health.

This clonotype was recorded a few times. The CDR3 bases are TGCAGTGCTACCAGCAATCAGCCCCAGCATTTT. Translation gives CSATSNQPQHF. The J gene is TRBJ1-5, the V gene TRBV20-1; D is unresolved. The CDR3 has 11 residues. V lost 4 bases to trimming and J lost 1 base, with 2 bases between them. CDR1 and CDR2 from the germline V gene are DFQATT and SNEGSKA (reference sequence).

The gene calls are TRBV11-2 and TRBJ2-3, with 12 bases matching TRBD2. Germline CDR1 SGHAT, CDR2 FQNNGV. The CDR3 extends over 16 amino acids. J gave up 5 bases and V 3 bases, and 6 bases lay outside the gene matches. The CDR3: CASSFPTSGRGDTQYF. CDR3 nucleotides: TGTGCCAGCAGCTTCCCGACTAGCGGGAGAGGAGATACGCAGTATTTT.

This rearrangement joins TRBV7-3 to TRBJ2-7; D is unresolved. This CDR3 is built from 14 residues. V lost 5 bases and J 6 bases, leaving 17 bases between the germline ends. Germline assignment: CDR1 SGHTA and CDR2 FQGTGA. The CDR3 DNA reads TGTGCCAGCAGCCCTGGTAGCCGTGAAAGCGAGCAGTACTTC. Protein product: CASSPGSRESEQYF.

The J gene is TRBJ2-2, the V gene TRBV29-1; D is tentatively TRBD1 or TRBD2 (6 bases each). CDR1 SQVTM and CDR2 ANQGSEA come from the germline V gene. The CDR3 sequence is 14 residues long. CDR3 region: CGASRRGGTGELFF. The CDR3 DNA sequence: TGCGGCGCCTCGCGACGAGGGGGGACCGGGGAGCTGTTTTTT.

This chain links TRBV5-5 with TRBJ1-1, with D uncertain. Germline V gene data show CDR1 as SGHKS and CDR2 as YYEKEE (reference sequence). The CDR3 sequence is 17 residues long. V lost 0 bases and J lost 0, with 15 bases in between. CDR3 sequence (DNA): TGTGCCAGCAGCTTGGAGGTTGGGGTTGGGATGAACACTGAAGCTTTCTTT. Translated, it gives CASSLEVGVGMNTEAFF.

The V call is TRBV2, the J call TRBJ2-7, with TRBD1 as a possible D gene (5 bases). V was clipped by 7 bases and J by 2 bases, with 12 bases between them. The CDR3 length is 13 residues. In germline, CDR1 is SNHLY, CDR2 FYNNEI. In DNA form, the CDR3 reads TGTGCCAGCATGAGAGACAGACCCTACGAGCAGTACTTC. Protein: CASMRDRPYEQYF.

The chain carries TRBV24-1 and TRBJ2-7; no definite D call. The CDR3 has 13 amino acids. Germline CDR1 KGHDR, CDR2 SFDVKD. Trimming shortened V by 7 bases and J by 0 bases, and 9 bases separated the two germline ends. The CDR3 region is CATSTPLSYEQYF. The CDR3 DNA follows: TGTGCCACCAGCACCCCCCTCTCCTACGAGCAGTACTTC.

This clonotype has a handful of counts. CDR3 nucleotides: TGTGCCAGCAGTTCAACAGGGGTGGGGAACATTCAGTACTTC. Amino acid sequence: CASSSTGVGNIQYF. The chain uses TRBV12-3 or TRBV12-4 and TRBJ2-4, with 7 bases identical to TRBD1. The junction had 7 bases not matched to a gene; V was cut back by 4 bases and J by 7 bases. The CDR3 spans 14 residues.

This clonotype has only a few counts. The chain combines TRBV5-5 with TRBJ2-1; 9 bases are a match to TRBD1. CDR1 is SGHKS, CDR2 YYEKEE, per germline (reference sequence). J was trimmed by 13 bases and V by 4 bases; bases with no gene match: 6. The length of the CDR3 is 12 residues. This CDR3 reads CASSHGQGIQFF. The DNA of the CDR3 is TGTGCCAGCAGCCACGGACAGGGGATTCAGTTCTTC.

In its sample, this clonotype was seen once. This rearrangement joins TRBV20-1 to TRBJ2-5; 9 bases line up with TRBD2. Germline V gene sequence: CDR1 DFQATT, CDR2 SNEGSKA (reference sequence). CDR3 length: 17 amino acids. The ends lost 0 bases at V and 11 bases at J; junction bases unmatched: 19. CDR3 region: CSARDLRLAVRYNEQYF. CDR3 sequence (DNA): TGCAGTGCTAGAGATCTTCGACTAGCGGTTAGGTACAATGAGCAGTACTTC.

CDR3 region: CASSGSGWGNEKLFF. As DNA, the CDR3 is TGTGCCAGCAGTGGCTCAGGGTGGGGTAATGAAAAACTGTTTTTT. The rearrangement uses TRBV6-1 and TRBJ1-4; a possible D gene is TRBD1 (5 bases). V lost 4 bases and J lost 4, with 13 bases in between. Germline V gene sequence: CDR1 MNHNS, CDR2 SASEGT. CDR3 length: 15 residues.

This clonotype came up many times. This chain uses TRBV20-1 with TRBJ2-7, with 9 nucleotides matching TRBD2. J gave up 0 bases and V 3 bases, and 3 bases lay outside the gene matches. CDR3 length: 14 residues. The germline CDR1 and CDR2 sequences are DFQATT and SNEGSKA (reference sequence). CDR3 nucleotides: TGCAGTGCTAGGCTAGCGGGGAGCTCCTACGAGCAGTACTTC. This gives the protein CSARLAGSSYEQYF.

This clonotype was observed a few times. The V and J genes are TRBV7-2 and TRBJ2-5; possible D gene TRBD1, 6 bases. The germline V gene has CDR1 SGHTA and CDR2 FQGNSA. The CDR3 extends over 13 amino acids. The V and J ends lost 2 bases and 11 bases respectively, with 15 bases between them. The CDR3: CASSLSTGKEQYF. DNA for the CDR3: TGTGCCAGCAGCTTATCTACAGGGAAGGAGCAGTACTTC.

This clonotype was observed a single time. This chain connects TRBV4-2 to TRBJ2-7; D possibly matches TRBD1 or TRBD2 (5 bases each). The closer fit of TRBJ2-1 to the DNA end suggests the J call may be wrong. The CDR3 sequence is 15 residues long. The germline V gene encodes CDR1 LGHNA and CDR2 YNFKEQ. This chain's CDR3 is CASSTPGTLQSEQFF. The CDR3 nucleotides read TGTGCCAGCAGCACCCCCGGGACCTTGCAATCCGAGCAGTTCTTC.

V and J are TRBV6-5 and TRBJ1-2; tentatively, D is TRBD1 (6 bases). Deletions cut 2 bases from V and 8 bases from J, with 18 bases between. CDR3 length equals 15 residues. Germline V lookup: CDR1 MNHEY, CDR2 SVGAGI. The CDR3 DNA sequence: TGTGCCAGCAGTTACGATTTGTGGGGGGCGGCCGGCTACACCTTC. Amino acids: CASSYDLWGAAGYTF.

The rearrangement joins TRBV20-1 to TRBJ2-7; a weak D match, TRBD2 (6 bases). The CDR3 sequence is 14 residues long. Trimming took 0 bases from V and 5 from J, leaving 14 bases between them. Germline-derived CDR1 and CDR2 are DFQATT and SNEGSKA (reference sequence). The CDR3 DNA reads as TGCAGTGCTAGAGATTGGGCGGGCGGGAACGAGCAGTACTTC. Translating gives CSARDWAGGNEQYF.

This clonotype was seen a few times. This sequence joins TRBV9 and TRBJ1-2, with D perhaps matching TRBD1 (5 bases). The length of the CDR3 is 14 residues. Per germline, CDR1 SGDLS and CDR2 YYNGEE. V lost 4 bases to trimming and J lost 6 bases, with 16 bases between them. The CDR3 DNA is TGTGCCAGCAGCCCAGGGTTTACGGAGGATGGCTACACCTTC. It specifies CASSPGFTEDGYTF.

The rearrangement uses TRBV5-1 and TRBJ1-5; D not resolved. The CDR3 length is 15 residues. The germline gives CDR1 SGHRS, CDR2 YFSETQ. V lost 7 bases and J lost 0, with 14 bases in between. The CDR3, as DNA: TGCGCCAGCGCTGAAACCTGGGGTAGCAATCAGCCCCAGCATTTT. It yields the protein CASAETWGSNQPQHF.

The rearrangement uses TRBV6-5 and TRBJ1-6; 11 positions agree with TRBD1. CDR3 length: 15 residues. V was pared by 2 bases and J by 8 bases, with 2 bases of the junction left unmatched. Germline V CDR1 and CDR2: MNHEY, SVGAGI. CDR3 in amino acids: CASSYGTGGDSPLHF. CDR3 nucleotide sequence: TGTGCCAGCAGTTACGGGACAGGGGGTGATTCACCCCTCCACTTT.

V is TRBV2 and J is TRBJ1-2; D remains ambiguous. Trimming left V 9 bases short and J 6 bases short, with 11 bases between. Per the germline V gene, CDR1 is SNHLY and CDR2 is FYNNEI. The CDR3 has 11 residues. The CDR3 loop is CARGSSNGYTF. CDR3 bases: TGTGCCAGGGGGAGTAGTAATGGCTACACCTTC.